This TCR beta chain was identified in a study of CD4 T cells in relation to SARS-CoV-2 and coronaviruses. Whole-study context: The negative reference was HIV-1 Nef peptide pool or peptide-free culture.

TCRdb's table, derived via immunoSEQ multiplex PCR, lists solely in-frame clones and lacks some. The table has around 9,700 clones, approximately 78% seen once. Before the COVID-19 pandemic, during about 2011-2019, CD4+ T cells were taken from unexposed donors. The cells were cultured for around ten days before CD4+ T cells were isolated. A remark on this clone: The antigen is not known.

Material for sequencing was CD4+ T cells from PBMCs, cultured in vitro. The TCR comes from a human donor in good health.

CDR3 sequence reads: CSVLQDYPETQYF. In DNA form, the CDR3 reads TGCAGCGTACTCCAGGACTACCCAGAGACCCAGTACTTC. V usage is TRBV29-1 and J usage is TRBJ2-5, with D possibly matching TRBD2 (6 bases). Looked up from germline, CDR1 is SQVTM and CDR2 is ANQGSEA. CDR3 size: 13 residues. The germline V and J ends were trimmed by 6 bases and 4 bases, with 15 bases remaining between them.